This TCR beta chain was identified in a study of blood T cell repertoires in COVID-19. At the level of the study: There were acute and convalescent COVID-19 samples, and they came from the United States, Italy and Spain. In each case, the material was cDNA or gDNA derived from T cells, B-cell-depleted T cells, or PBMCs.

The germline V and J ends were trimmed by 5 bases and 0 bases, with 5 bases remaining between them. CDR1 is SGHNT, CDR2 YENEEA, per germline. There are 12 residues in the CDR3. As originally analysed: Using reference gene primer amplification, nucleated cell counts were estimated. Libraries were prepared by immunoSEQ multiplex PCR; TCRdb keeps only in-frame clonotypes and omits some of them. That table gives V, J and clone size, and the DNA gave D and trimming. The data show 250,000 to 400,000 clones, about nine tenths seen once. Seattle's cohort entered during active infection and was followed longitudinally.

The sequence came from a woman aged 25 to 39 with COVID-19, enrolled during active disease. The sequenced sample consisted of peripheral blood. This chain joins TRBV11-3 and TRBJ2-7; possible D gene TRBD2, 5 bases. CDR3 DNA sequence: TGTGCCAGCAGCGGGAGCTCCTACGAGCAGTACTTC. Its translation: CASSGSSYEQYF.